This TCR beta chain was documented in a study of identical twins. Findings and caveats of the study: Twin-shared out-of-frame alpha sequences were enriched for low generation probability. For zero-insertion analyses, partial confounding could come from invariant MAIT and iNKT cells.

Trimming removed 4 bases at V and 4 bases at J, with 11 bases between. This CDR3 comprises 13 residues. CDR1 and CDR2 (germline): WNHNN, SYGVQD (reference sequence). With template switching, a universal primer site was added, and the cDNA carried unique molecular identifiers. From the 5' RACE reads, TCRdb called clonotypes with MiXCR, one entry per CDR3 protein. The table records fewer than 250,000 distinct CDR3 sequences, 6.5% to 9% of them present only once. This clonotype has ten or more counts. What it recognizes is unknown. The same sample was also studied in work on yellow fever vaccine responses in identical twins. That study adds: Twins reportedly mounted vaccine T cell responses that seemed partly convergent, partly personalized.

V and J are TRBV10-1 and TRBJ2-7, with a weak D call TRBD1 (6 bases). The sample comprised CD8+ T cells sorted from blood. The TCR sequence derives from a woman aged 18-30 years in good health. In DNA, the CDR3 is TGCGCCAGCAGTGGAGGACAGACGTACGAGCAGTACTTC. Residues: CASSGGQTYEQYF.